These 24 T cell receptor beta chains were sequenced from one sample in a study of CD8+ T cells in alopecia areata. The treatment here: oral pan-JAK inhibitor, 5-10 mg twice daily. The sequencing template was cDNA reverse transcribed from extracted RNA. Sequencing used immunoSEQ multiplex PCR; TCRdb keeps in-frame clones, though not all of them. The data contain roughly 210,000 clones, 43% of them singletons. The sample in question was CD4+ T cells sorted from blood, obtained at roughly week 36, from a patient treated with tofacitinib. The origin of the receptors is a human donor with alopecia areata.

This clone showed up just a few times. This chain uses TRBV5-1 with TRBJ2-1; a weak D match, TRBD2 (6 bases). Between the trimmed V and J ends, which lost 1 base and 0 bases, there was a span of 14 bases. This CDR3 has 17 amino acids. Germline values: CDR1 SGHRS, CDR2 YFSETQ. For the CDR3, the DNA is TGCGCCAGCAGCTTGTGGCTAGCGACCGTCTCCTACAATGAGCAGTTCTTC. Amino acids: CASSLWLATVSYNEQFF.

There are a few counts of this clone. The V gene is TRBV7-2, the J gene TRBJ1-1; D is unclear. Per the germline V gene, CDR1 is SGHTA and CDR2 is FQGNSA. Trimming took 5 bases from V and 4 from J, leaving 14 bases between them. The CDR3 sequence is 14 residues long. DNA for the CDR3: TGTGCCAGCAGCGCCGGAGGGTGGGGCACTGAAGCTTTCTTT. The encoded protein is CASSAGGWGTEAFF.

This clone was found many times. The same CDR3 arises from other DNA sequences in this sample as well. J is TRBJ1-2 and V is TRBV28; D is possibly TRBD1 (6 bases). V was trimmed by 1 base and J by 4 bases, leaving 13 bases between them. Germline assignment: CDR1 MDHEN and CDR2 SYDVKM. The CDR3 has 15 amino acids. As DNA, the CDR3 is TGTGCCAGCAGTTTATCCCCCAGGGGAGGCTATGGCTACACCTTC. Translated, it gives CASSLSPRGGYGYTF.

This clone was recorded a few times. V usage is TRBV28 and J usage is TRBJ2-2; TRBD2 might be the D (6 bases). The CDR3 totals 14 residues. Trimming took 5 bases from V and 3 from J, leaving 10 bases between them. Germline assignment: CDR1 MDHEN and CDR2 SYDVKM. CDR3 residues: CASSRWGDTGELFF. CDR3 coding DNA: TGTGCCAGCAGTAGGTGGGGGGACACCGGGGAGCTGTTTTTT.

The V and J genes are TRBV30 and TRBJ1-3; 8 bases map to TRBD1. The V segment lost 2 bases and the J segment 9 bases; nucleotides outside the gene matches: 6. This CDR3 has 13 amino acids. CDR1 is GTSNPN, CDR2 SVGIG, per germline (reference sequence). In DNA form, the CDR3 reads TGTGCCTGGAGTCCGGACAGGGCCGGCACCATATATTTT. It specifies CAWSPDRAGTIYF.

This clone was counted only a few times. The rearrangement links TRBV5-1 to TRBJ2-7, with no clear D. Germline V gene sequence: CDR1 SGHRS, CDR2 YFSETQ. The CDR3 is 12 amino acids. V was cut by 5 bases and J by 4 bases, with 10 bases left in between. The chain's CDR3 is CASRRLGYEQYF. The CDR3 nucleotides are TGCGCCAGCAGACGCCTAGGTTACGAGCAGTACTTC.

The chain joins TRBV18 to TRBJ2-1; D is ambiguous. Per germline, CDR1 KGHSH and CDR2 LQKENI. CDR3 length: 14 residues. Trimming removed 2 bases from V and 4 bases from J, with 9 bases in between. CDR3 bases: TGTGCCAGCTCACCATTAGGCGGATACAATGAGCAGTTCTTC. Translating it yields CASSPLGGYNEQFF.

Worth noting for this clone: Other DNA sequences in the same sample also yield this CDR3. V is TRBV29-1 and J is TRBJ1-1; 7 bases match TRBD1. Germline CDR1 is SQVTM and CDR2 is ANQGSEA. CDR3 length: 12 residues. V dropped 4 bases and J dropped 1; count of bases not matched to a gene: 0. The chain's CDR3 is CSVGTGNTEAFF. The CDR3 coding sequence is TGCAGCGTTGGGACAGGGAACACTGAAGCTTTCTTT.

The chain employs TRBV30 and TRBJ1-2; D is perhaps TRBD1 (5 bases). CDR3 length: 13 amino acids. CDR1 GTSNPN and CDR2 SVGIG come from the germline V gene (reference sequence). The germline V and J ends were trimmed by 5 bases and 4 bases, with 14 bases remaining between them. CDR3 sequence reads: CAWGTGLSYGYTF. CDR3 coding DNA: TGTGCCTGGGGAACAGGACTCTCCTATGGCTACACCTTC.

The rearrangement uses TRBV7-6 and TRBJ2-2; no clear D. Deletions cut 3 bases from V and 1 base from J, with 9 bases between. Per the germline V gene, CDR1 is SGHVS and CDR2 is FNYEAQ. This CDR3 spans 15 amino acids. The CDR3 region is CASSFNGENTGELFF. CDR3 nucleotides: TGTGCCAGCAGCTTTAACGGAGAGAACACCGGGGAGCTGTTTTTT.

This clone turned up a few times. The rearrangement joins TRBV6-1 to TRBJ2-7; 7 positions agree with TRBD1. V lost 8 bases and J lost 5; bases outside the gene matches: 12. Looked up from germline, CDR1 is MNHNS and CDR2 is SASEGT. CDR3 length: 14 amino acids. Here the CDR3 DNA reads TGTGCCAGCCGTAACCTAGACAGGGCCCACGAGCAGTACTTC. It yields the protein CASRNLDRAHEQYF.

The gene calls are TRBV11-2 and TRBJ1-2; 7 nucleotides line up with TRBD1. The CDR3 has 14 amino acids. The V segment lost 5 bases and the J segment 4 bases; nucleotides outside the gene matches: 7. Germline-derived CDR1 and CDR2 are SGHAT and FQNNGV. The CDR3 reads CASSLSGTVYGYTF. The CDR3 DNA reads TGTGCCAGCAGCCTATCCGGGACAGTCTATGGCTACACCTTC. Using reference TRBV11-2 and TRBJ1-2 for the parts outside the CDR3, the full variable domain is EAGVAQSPRYKIIEKRQSVAFWCNPISGHATLYWYQQILGQGPKLLIQFQNNGVVDDSQLPKDRFSAERLKGVDSTLKIQPAKLEDSAVYLCASSLSGTVYGYTFGSGTRLTVV.

This clone came up a few times. The genes are TRBV10-3 and TRBJ2-4; D is uncertain. With 2 bases removed from V and 8 bases from J, the gap between germline ends came to 10 bases. Germline-derived CDR1 and CDR2 are ENHRY and SYGVKD. The CDR3 is 13 residues long. As DNA, the CDR3 is TGTGCCATCAGTGAGGGGCCCGAGGACATTCAGTACTTC. It encodes CAISEGPEDIQYF.

The V call is TRBV7-6, the J call TRBJ2-1, with TRBD2 identical over 8 bases. The CDR3 runs 16 residues. The V and J ends lost 0 bases and 6 bases, in that order; junction bases with no gene match: 7. Germline CDR1 SGHVS, CDR2 FNYEAQ. The CDR3 sequence is CASSLAPAGVGNEQFF. The CDR3, as DNA: TGTGCCAGCAGCTTAGCACCAGCGGGAGTAGGCAATGAGCAGTTCTTC. Full variable domain (outside the CDR3, taken from reference TRBV7-6 and TRBJ2-1): GAGVSQSPRYKVTKRGQDVALRCDPISGHVSLYWYRQALGQGPEFLTYFNYEAQQDKSGLPNDRFSAERPEGSISTLTIQRTEQRDSAMYRCASSLAPAGVGNEQFFGPGTRLTVL.

This rearrangement joins TRBV6-6 to TRBJ2-5; possibly TRBD2 for D (6 bases). Germline CDR1 and CDR2: MNHNY and SVGAGI (reference sequence). The CDR3 consists of 13 residues. The ends were cut back, 8 bases at V and 1 base at J, with 11 bases in the middle. The CDR3: CASVEAGQETQYF. The CDR3 region has the DNA TGTGCCAGCGTCGAAGCGGGCCAAGAGACCCAGTACTTC.

V and J are TRBV7-9 and TRBJ2-6; no clear D. Per germline, CDR1 SEHNR and CDR2 FQNEAQ (reference sequence). Trimming stripped 1 base from V and 2 bases from J, with 6 bases between. CDR3 size: 15 residues. This chain's CDR3 is CASSLERPGANVLTF. Written as DNA, the CDR3 is TGTGCCAGCAGCTTAGAACGGCCTGGGGCCAACGTCCTGACTTTC.

The gene calls are TRBV6-5 and TRBJ2-6, with D possibly TRBD1 on 5 matching bases. Germline assignment: CDR1 MNHEY and CDR2 SVGAGI. The CDR3 is 14 amino acids. The V end was cut by 6 bases, the J end by 0 bases, with 6 bases between. The CDR3 spells CASRQGSGANVLTF. The CDR3 region has the DNA TGTGCCAGCAGGCAGGGCTCTGGGGCCAACGTCCTGACTTTC.

J is TRBJ2-3 and V is TRBV5-6, with D tentatively TRBD1 or TRBD2 (5 bases each). The V and J ends lost 2 bases and 2 bases respectively, with 12 bases between them. The CDR3 is made up of 15 amino acids. The germline CDR1 and CDR2 sequences are SGHDT and YYEEEE. This CDR3 is CASSFFPGLTDTQYF. The CDR3 coding sequence is TGTGCCAGCAGCTTTTTCCCGGGGCTCACAGATACGCAGTATTTT.

The V gene is TRBV10-3, the J gene TRBJ2-7; 11 bases fit TRBD2. Trimming cost V 7 bases and J 6 bases; bases outside gene matches: 8. CDR3 size: 14 residues. CDR1 ENHRY and CDR2 SYGVKD come from the germline V gene. Written as DNA, the CDR3 is TGTGCCATCAAGGGTCTAGCGGGAGGCTTCGAGCAGTACTTC. As protein: CAIKGLAGGFEQYF.

The chain couples TRBV28 to TRBJ1-1, with TRBD1 matching 9 bases. Per germline, CDR1 MDHEN and CDR2 SYDVKM. The CDR3 runs 17 residues. V was pared by 4 bases and J by 0 bases, with 9 bases of the junction left unmatched. CDR3 nucleotide sequence: TGTGCCAGCAGTTCGTCCGGGACAGGGACCATGAACACTGAAGCTTTCTTT. This encodes CASSSSGTGTMNTEAFF.

CDR3 bases: TGTGCCAGCAGCCAAACAGGGGCCCGCTACAATGAGCAGTTCTTC. Its protein product is CASSQTGARYNEQFF. The rearrangement joins TRBV28 to TRBJ2-1, with 7 bases matching TRBD1. With V trimmed by 6 bases and J by 3 bases, 8 bases remained unmatched. The germline V gene has CDR1 MDHEN and CDR2 SYDVKM. The CDR3 length is 15 residues.

CDR3 residues: CASRRQVGTESSYEQYF. CDR3 nucleotides: TGTGCCAGCAGGAGGCAAGTCGGGACGGAAAGCTCCTACGAGCAGTACTTC. The chain recombines TRBV27 with TRBJ2-7; possibly TRBD1 or TRBD2 for D (5 bases each). Germline V lookup: CDR1 MNHEY, CDR2 SMNVEV (reference sequence). CDR3 length: 17 residues. Trimming shortened V by 6 bases and J by 0 bases, and 21 bases separated the two germline ends.

The chain joins TRBV29-1 to TRBJ1-1, with a weak D call TRBD1 (6 bases). Per germline, CDR1 SQVTM and CDR2 ANQGSEA. This CDR3 region has 12 residues. Trimming cost V 7 bases and J 5 bases, with 14 bases left between them. The CDR3: CSATRGGTEAFF. The CDR3 DNA is TGCAGCGCGACCAGGGGAGGAACTGAAGCTTTCTTT.

A few counts support this clone. This rearrangement joins TRBV6-5 to TRBJ2-7; 10 nucleotides align to TRBD1. Germline CDR1 is MNHEY and CDR2 is SVGAGI. With 5 bases clipped from V and 5 bases from J, the junction kept 9 bases outside the gene matches. CDR3 length equals 15 residues. This chain's CDR3 is CASSPTGQGKNEQYF. CDR3 bases: TGTGCCAGCAGTCCGACGGGACAGGGGAAGAACGAGCAGTACTTC.